This T cell receptor beta chain is from a study of shared clonotypes between healthy human individuals. Study results and limitations: With four donors compared, 4.5% to 6.5% of naive CD4 clonotypes were shared. Among donors, the sharing of clonotypes was expected to be influenced by sequencing depth. Sampling involved blood alone; tissue repertoires likely differ.

Points on this clone: Its matching antigen is unknown.

The sorted-subset replicate PCRs were given 150 to 200 ng DNA, which is tens of thousands of T cell genomes. Some clones are missing from TCRdb's copy, which holds only in-frame ones; the method was immunoSEQ multiplex PCR. The repertoire has about 2,500,000 clones, about 92% of them found once; the top ten carry over 0.12%. This CDR3 is 15 amino acids long. Germline V lookup: CDR1 SQVTM, CDR2 ANQGSEA. V lost 4 bases to trimming and J lost 7 bases; unmatched junction nucleotides: 11. The sequenced sample consisted of naive CD4+ T cells sorted from blood. Regarding subset: CD45RA+ positively selected. V gene TRBV29-1 combines with J gene TRBJ1-5; 9 bases map to TRBD1. The sequence derives from a young man in good health. The DNA for the CDR3 is TGCAGCGTTGGGGGACAGGGTTCCCCGGACCAGCCCCAGCATTTT. Its protein product is CSVGGQGSPDQPQHF. Based on the CDR3 plus reference TRBV29-1 and TRBJ1-5, the full variable domain is SAVISQKPSRDICQRGTSLTIQCQVDSQVTMMFWYRQQPGQSLTLIATANQGSEATYESGFVIDKFPISRPNLTFSTLTVSNMSPEDSSIYLCSVGGQGSPDQPQHFGDGTRLSIL.